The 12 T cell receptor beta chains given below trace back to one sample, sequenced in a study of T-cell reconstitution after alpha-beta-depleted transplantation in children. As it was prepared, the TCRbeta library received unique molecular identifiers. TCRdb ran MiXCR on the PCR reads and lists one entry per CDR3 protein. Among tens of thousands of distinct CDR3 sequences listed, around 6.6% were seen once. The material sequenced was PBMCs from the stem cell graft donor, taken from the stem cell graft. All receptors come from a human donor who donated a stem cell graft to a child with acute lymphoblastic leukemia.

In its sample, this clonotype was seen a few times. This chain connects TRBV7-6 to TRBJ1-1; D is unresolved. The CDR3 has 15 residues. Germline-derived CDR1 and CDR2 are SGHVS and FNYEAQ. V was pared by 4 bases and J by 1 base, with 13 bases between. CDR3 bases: TGTGCCAGCAGCTCATCGCCGGAGTGGAACACTGAAGCTTTCTTT. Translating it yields CASSSSPEWNTEAFF.

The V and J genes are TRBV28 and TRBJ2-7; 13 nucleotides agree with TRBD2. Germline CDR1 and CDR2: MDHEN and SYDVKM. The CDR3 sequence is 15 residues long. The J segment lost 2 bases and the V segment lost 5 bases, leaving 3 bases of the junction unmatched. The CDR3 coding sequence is TGTGCCAGCAGTCTTGGGACTAGCGGGACCTACGAGCAGTACTTC. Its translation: CASSLGTSGTYEQYF. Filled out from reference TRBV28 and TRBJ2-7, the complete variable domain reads DVKVTQSSRYLVKRTGEKVFLECVQDMDHENMFWYRQDPGLGLRLIYFSYDVKMKEKGDIPEGYSVSREKKERFSLILESASTNQTSMYLCASSLGTSGTYEQYFGPGTRLTVT.

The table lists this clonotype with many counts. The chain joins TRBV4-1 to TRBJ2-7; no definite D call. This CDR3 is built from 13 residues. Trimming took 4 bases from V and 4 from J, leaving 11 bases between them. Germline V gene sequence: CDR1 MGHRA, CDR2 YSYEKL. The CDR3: CASSPPDRYEQYF. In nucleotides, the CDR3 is TGCGCCAGCAGCCCCCCTGACCGGTACGAGCAGTACTTC.

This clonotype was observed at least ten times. The CDR3 reads CASRAGTAIVDYGYTF. In DNA form, the CDR3 reads TGTGCCAGCCGAGCCGGGACAGCTATCGTAGACTATGGCTACACCTTC. The V gene is TRBV6-5, the J gene TRBJ1-2; TRBD1 aligns across 7 bases. Trimming took 8 bases from V and 3 from J; bases not matched to a gene: 15. The CDR3 consists of 16 residues. Germline V gene lookup returns CDR1 MNHEY and CDR2 SVGAGI.

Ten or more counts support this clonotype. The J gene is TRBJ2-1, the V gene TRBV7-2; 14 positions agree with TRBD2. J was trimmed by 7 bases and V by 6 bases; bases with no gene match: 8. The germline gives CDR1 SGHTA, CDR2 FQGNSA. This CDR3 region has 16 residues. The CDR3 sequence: CASRSRLAGGRNEQFF. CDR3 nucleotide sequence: TGTGCCAGCAGATCCCGACTAGCGGGGGGGCGAAATGAGCAGTTCTTC. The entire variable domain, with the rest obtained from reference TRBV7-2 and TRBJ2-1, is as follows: GAGVSQSPSNKVTEKGKDVELRCDPISGHTALYWYRQSLGQGLEFLIYFQGNSAPDKSGLPSDRFSAERTGGSVSTLTIQRTQQEDSAVYLCASRSRLAGGRNEQFFGPGTRLTVL.

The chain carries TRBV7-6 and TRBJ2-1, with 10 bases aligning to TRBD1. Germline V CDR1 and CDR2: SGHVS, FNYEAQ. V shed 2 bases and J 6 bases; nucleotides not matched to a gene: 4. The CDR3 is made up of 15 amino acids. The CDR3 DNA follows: TGTGCCAGCAGCTTAAAGTGGACAGGGGGCAATGAGCAGTTCTTC. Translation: CASSLKWTGGNEQFF.

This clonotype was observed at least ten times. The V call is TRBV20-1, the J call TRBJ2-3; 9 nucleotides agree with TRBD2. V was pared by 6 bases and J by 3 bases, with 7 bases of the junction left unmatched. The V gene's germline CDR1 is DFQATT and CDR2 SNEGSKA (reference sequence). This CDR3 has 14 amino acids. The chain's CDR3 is CSAIAGVGTDTQYF. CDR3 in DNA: TGCAGTGCGATAGCGGGAGTGGGTACAGATACGCAGTATTTT.

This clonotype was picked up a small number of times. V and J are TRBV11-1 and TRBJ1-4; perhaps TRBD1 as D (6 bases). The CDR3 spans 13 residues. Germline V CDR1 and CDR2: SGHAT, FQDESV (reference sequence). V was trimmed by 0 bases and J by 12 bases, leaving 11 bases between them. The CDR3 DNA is TGTGCCAGCAGCTTAGCGCTGGGACAAGAACTGTTTTTT. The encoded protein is CASSLALGQELFF.

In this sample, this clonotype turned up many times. For the CDR3, the DNA is TGTGCCAGCAGTTTAACCTCACTAGCGGGAGCCTACGAGCAGTACTTC. Translating it yields CASSLTSLAGAYEQYF. This chain links TRBV27 with TRBJ2-7, with 11 bases lining up with TRBD2. V was clipped by 2 bases and J by 2 bases; unmatched bases: 5. CDR3 length: 16 residues. Germline V gene sequence: CDR1 MNHEY, CDR2 SMNVEV (reference sequence).

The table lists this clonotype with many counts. The DNA of the CDR3 is TGTGCCATCACGGACAGCTTTCATGGCTACACCTTC. Translating it yields CAITDSFHGYTF. The chain recombines TRBV10-3 with TRBJ1-2; possible D gene TRBD1, 6 bases. With 7 bases removed from V and 6 bases from J, the gap between germline ends came to 12 bases. The CDR3 runs 12 residues. Germline assignment: CDR1 ENHRY and CDR2 SYGVKD.

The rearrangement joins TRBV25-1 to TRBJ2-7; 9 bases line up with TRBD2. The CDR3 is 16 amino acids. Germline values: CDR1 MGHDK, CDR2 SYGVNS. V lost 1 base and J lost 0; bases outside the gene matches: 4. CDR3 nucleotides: TGTGCCAGCAGTGAATCCCCTAGCGGGGACTCCTACGAGCAGTACTTC. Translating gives CASSESPSGDSYEQYF.

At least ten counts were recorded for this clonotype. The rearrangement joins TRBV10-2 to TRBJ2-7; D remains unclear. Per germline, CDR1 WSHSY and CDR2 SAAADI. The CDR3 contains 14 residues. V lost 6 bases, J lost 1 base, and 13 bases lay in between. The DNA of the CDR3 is TGCGCCAGCAGAGAAACAGCCCTTTCCTACGAGCAGTACTTC. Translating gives CASRETALSYEQYF.